The 18 T cell receptor beta chains given below trace back to one sample, sequenced in a study of vaccination and CD4 T cells after COVID-19. Sequencing of cultured CD4+ T cell DNA used the Oncomine TCR Beta short-read assay. TCRdb reanalysed the PCR reads using MiXCR and keeps one entry per CDR3 protein. The sample consists of several thousand distinct CDR3 sequences, about 35% of them appearing once. Treatment in this sample: approximately 10-day PBMC culture with coronavirus spike peptide pools or control peptides (ViraFEST assay). Samples of CD4+ T cells were obtained from the unexposed donor before the COVID-19 pandemic (2011-2018). These receptors lack a known antigen. What was sequenced was CD4+ T cells from blood, cultured in vitro. These receptors were collected from a human donor in good health.

This chain uses TRBV27 with TRBJ1-6; D call uncertain. Trimming took off 5 bases at V and 7 bases at J, with 21 bases between the two ends. CDR3 length: 17 residues. Germline loops: CDR1 MNHEY, CDR2 SMNVEV (reference sequence). In nucleotides, the CDR3 is TGTGCCAGCAGTCCCGACCACCTCACTGGCGGGAATTCACCCCTCCACTTT. Translation gives CASSPDHLTGGNSPLHF.

A few counts support this clonotype. This chain joins TRBV7-2 and TRBJ1-4, with D uncertain. Germline assignment: CDR1 SGHTA and CDR2 FQGNSA. This CDR3 is built from 14 residues. Trimming cost V 3 bases and J 0 bases, with 5 bases left between them. This CDR3 is CASSFSPTNEKLFF. In DNA form, the CDR3 reads TGTGCCAGCAGCTTCTCCCCAACTAATGAAAAACTGTTTTTT.

The rearrangement links TRBV6-5 to TRBJ2-7, with 9 bases identical to TRBD1. The ends lost 0 bases at V and 1 base at J; junction bases unmatched: 4. This CDR3 spans 16 amino acids. Germline lookup yields CDR1 MNHEY and CDR2 SVGAGI. The CDR3, as DNA: TGTGCCAGCAGTTACTCGCCGGGACAGGGATCCTACGAGCAGTACTTC. This gives the protein CASSYSPGQGSYEQYF.

The genes are TRBV6-5 and TRBJ1-5, with a weak D call TRBD1 (6 bases). The germline gives CDR1 MNHEY, CDR2 SVGAGI. The length of the CDR3 is 15 residues. V dropped 0 bases and J dropped 4 bases, with 10 bases sitting between them. The CDR3 bases are TGTGCCAGCAGTTACTCGGAGGGGGGGAATCAGCCCCAGCATTTT. Translated: CASSYSEGGNQPQHF.

In this sample, this clonotype turned up a few times. This rearrangement joins TRBV12-3 or TRBV12-4 to TRBJ2-2, with TRBD1 identical over 8 bases. The CDR3 totals 14 residues. Unmatched junction bases numbered 5, after V lost 6 bases and J lost 5 bases. The CDR3 region is CASRQGARTGELFF. CDR3 DNA sequence: TGTGCCAGCAGGCAGGGGGCGCGGACCGGGGAGCTGTTTTTT.

This clonotype was seen more than once but under ten times. The chain combines TRBV6-1 with TRBJ1-5; 8 nucleotides agree with TRBD1. V dropped 6 bases and J dropped 2; count of bases not matched to a gene: 6. CDR3 size: 15 residues. Germline V gene data show CDR1 as MNHNS and CDR2 as SASEGT. CDR3 sequence (DNA): TGTGCCAGCAGGACCGGACAGGGCGGCAATCAGCCCCAGCATTTT. This sequence encodes CASRTGQGGNQPQHF.

J is TRBJ1-1 and V is TRBV30; 8 bases are a match to TRBD1. This CDR3 spans 12 amino acids. V shed 6 bases, J shed 6 bases, and the junction held 6 bases outside the gene matches. Germline assignment: CDR1 GTSNPN and CDR2 SVGIG (reference sequence). The CDR3 loop is CACLRGLAEAFF. CDR3 nucleotide sequence: TGTGCCTGCCTCAGGGGGCTCGCTGAAGCTTTCTTT.

This chain links TRBV28 with TRBJ1-1; D not certain. Between the trimmed V and J ends, which lost 3 bases and 1 base, there was a span of 6 bases. The CDR3 totals 13 residues. The germline V gene encodes CDR1 MDHEN and CDR2 SYDVKM. DNA of the CDR3: TGTGCCAGCAGTTTGCCGGAGAACACTGAAGCTTTCTTT. Its translation: CASSLPENTEAFF.

This clonotype was detected only a few times. The chain is built from TRBV7-9 and TRBJ2-3, with 9 bases matching TRBD1. There are 14 residues in the CDR3. Germline loops: CDR1 SEHNR, CDR2 FQNEAQ (reference sequence). With V trimmed by 5 bases and J by 5 bases, 5 bases remained unmatched. CDR3 nucleotides: TGTGCCAGCAGCCCGGACAGGGGACAAGATACGCAGTATTTT. It is translated as CASSPDRGQDTQYF.

The rearrangement joins TRBV12-3 or TRBV12-4 to TRBJ1-2, with a tentative D call TRBD1 (5 bases). V shed 5 bases and J shed 4 bases, with 17 bases lying between them. The CDR3 covers 15 residues. CDR3 sequence (DNA): TGTGCCAGCAGTCCGAATCAGGGCTTTGGCTATGGCTACACCTTC. Encoded protein: CASSPNQGFGYGYTF.

This clonotype was counted once. The CDR3 protein is CSAPDRNEKLFF. Written as DNA, the CDR3 is TGCAGTGCCCCTGACAGGAATGAAAAACTGTTTTTT. The J gene is TRBJ1-4, the V gene TRBV20-1; a weak D match, TRBD1 (6 bases). Germline CDR1 reads DFQATT; CDR2 reads SNEGSKA (reference sequence). Trimming removed 6 bases at V and 5 bases at J, with 10 bases between. The CDR3 totals 12 residues.

V is TRBV6-2 or TRBV6-3 and J is TRBJ1-5; D perhaps matches TRBD1 (5 bases). Deletions cut 2 bases from V and 7 bases from J, with 12 bases between. The CDR3 covers 14 residues. The germline CDR1 and CDR2 sequences are MNHEY and SVGEGT. Written as DNA, the CDR3 is TGTGCCAGCAGTTACGGGGCGGGGAACCAGCCCCAGCATTTT. As protein: CASSYGAGNQPQHF.

This chain links TRBV19 with TRBJ1-5; D is perhaps TRBD1 (5 bases). Germline CDR1 is LNHDA and CDR2 is SQIVND (reference sequence). The CDR3 is made up of 15 amino acids. V was cut by 5 bases and J by 4 bases, with 15 bases left in between. CDR3 nucleotides: TGTGCCAGTAGTGTAAGCTGGGACGGTAATCAGCCCCAGCATTTT. This translates into CASSVSWDGNQPQHF.

This clonotype is a singleton in its sample. The V call is TRBV5-4, the J call TRBJ1-5; TRBD1 matches at 10 bases. CDR3 length: 15 amino acids. The trim removed 4 bases at V and 5 bases at J, leaving 6 bases unmatched. Per germline, CDR1 SGHNT and CDR2 YYREEE (reference sequence). CDR3 loop: CASSPGQGFDQPQHF. DNA of the CDR3: TGTGCCAGCAGCCCGGGACAGGGGTTTGATCAGCCCCAGCATTTT.

The genes are TRBV2 and TRBJ2-5; the match to TRBD2 covers 10 bases. In germline, CDR1 is SNHLY, CDR2 FYNNEI. The CDR3 spans 20 residues. With V trimmed by 4 bases and J by 2 bases, 19 bases remained unmatched. The CDR3 DNA is TGTGCCAGCAGTGGAGCGCCCCCTCATCGAGCGGGGGGGCCACAAGAGACCCAGTACTTC. Encoded protein: CASSGAPPHRAGGPQETQYF.

The genes are TRBV2 and TRBJ1-2, with D unclear. The germline V and J ends were trimmed by 4 bases and 6 bases, with 12 bases remaining between them. The CDR3 totals 13 residues. CDR1 is SNHLY, CDR2 FYNNEI, per germline. For the CDR3, the DNA is TGTGCCAGCAGTGTATGGAGGGAGGATGGCTACACCTTC. Translating it yields CASSVWREDGYTF.

The chain recombines TRBV7-9 with TRBJ2-1, with 15 bases that match TRBD2. Germline CDR1 and CDR2: SEHNR and FQNEAQ (reference sequence). V lost 4 bases, J lost 8 bases, and 3 bases stayed unmatched. The CDR3 extends over 15 amino acids. The CDR3 here is CASSWTSGGAYEQFF. The CDR3 DNA sequence: TGTGCCAGCAGCTGGACTAGCGGGGGGGCGTATGAGCAGTTCTTC.

By share, this clonotype counts as hyperexpanded (1% or more). The V call is TRBV2, the J call TRBJ1-5; D is undetermined. This CDR3 spans 16 amino acids. With 6 bases removed from V and 2 bases from J, the gap between germline ends came to 17 bases. Germline CDR1 and CDR2: SNHLY and FYNNEI. CDR3 amino acids: CASRAPRNVGNQPQHF. The CDR3 nucleotides read TGTGCCAGCAGGGCCCCTAGGAATGTGGGCAATCAGCCCCAGCATTTT.